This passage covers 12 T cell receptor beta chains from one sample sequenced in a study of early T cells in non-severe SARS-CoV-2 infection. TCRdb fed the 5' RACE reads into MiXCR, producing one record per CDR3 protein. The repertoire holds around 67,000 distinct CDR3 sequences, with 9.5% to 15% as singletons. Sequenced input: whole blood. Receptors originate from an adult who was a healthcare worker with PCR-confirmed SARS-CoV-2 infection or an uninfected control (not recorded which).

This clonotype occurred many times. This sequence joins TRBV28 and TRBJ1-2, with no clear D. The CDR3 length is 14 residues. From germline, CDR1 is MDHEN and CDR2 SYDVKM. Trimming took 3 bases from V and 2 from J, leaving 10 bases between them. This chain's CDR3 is CASSLGFRNYGYTF. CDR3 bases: TGTGCCAGCAGTTTGGGGTTTCGAAACTATGGCTACACCTTC.

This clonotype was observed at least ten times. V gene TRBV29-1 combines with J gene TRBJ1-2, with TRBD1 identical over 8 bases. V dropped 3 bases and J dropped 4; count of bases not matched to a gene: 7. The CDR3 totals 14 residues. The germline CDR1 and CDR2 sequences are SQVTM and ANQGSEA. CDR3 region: CSVDLRQGPYGYTF. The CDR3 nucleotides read TGCAGCGTTGATCTCCGACAGGGGCCCTATGGCTACACCTTC. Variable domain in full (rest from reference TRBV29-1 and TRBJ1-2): SAVISQKPSRDICQRGTSLTIQCQVDSQVTMMFWYRQQPGQSLTLIATANQGSEATYESGFVIDKFPISRPNLTFSTLTVSNMSPEDSSIYLCSVDLRQGPYGYTFGSGTRLTVV.

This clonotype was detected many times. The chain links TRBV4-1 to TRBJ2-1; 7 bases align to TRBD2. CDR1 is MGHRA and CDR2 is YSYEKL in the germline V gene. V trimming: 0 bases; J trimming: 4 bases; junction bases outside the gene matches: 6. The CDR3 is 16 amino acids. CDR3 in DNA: TGCGCCAGCAGCCAAGATCGGAGCGGGGTTTACAATGAGCAGTTCTTC. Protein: CASSQDRSGVYNEQFF.

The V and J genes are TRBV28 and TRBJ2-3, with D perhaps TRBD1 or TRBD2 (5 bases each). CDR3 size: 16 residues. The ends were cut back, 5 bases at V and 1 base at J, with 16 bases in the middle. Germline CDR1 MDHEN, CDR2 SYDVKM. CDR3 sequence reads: CASSGRGAIGTDTQYF. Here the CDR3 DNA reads TGTGCCAGCAGTGGGCGAGGGGCTATCGGCACAGATACGCAGTATTTT.

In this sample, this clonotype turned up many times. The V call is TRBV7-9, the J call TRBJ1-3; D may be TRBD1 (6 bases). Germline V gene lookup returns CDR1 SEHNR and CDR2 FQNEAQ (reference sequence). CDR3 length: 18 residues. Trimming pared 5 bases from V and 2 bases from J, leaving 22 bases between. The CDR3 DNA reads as TGTGCCAGCAGCCCAGGGGAGCCGGGGGGCTCCGCTGGAAACACCATATATTTT. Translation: CASSPGEPGGSAGNTIYF.

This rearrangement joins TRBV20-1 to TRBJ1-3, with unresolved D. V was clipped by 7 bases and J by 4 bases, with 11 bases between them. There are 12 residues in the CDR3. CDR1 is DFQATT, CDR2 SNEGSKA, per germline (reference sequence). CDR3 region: CSVPGSGNTIYF. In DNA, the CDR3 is TGCAGTGTTCCCGGGTCCGGAAACACCATATATTTT.

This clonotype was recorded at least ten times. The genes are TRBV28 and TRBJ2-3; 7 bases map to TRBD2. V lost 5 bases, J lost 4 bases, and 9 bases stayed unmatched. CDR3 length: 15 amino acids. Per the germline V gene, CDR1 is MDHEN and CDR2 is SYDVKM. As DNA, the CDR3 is TGTGCCAGCAGTGGTGAGCGGGAAGGGTCAGATACGCAGTATTTT. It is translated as CASSGEREGSDTQYF.

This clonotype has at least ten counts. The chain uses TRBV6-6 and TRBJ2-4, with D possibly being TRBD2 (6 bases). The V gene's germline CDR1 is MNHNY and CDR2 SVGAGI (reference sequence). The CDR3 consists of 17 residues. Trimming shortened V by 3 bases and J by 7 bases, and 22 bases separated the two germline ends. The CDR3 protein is CASSYSMEEGTGNIQYF. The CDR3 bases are TGTGCCAGCAGTTATTCTATGGAGGAGGGGACGGGGAACATTCAGTACTTC.

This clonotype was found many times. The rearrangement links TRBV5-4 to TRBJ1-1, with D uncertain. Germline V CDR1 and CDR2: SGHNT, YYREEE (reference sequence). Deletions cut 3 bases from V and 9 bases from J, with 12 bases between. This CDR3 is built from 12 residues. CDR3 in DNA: TGTGCCAGCAGCTCCGCGCCAGGTCAAGCTTTCTTT. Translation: CASSSAPGQAFF.

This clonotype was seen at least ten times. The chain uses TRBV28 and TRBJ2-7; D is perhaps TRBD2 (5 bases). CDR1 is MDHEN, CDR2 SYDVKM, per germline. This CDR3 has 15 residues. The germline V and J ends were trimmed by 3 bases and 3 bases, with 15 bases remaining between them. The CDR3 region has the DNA TGTGCCAGCAGTTTGGACCCGGGATCGGGCTACGAGCAGTACTTC. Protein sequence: CASSLDPGSGYEQYF. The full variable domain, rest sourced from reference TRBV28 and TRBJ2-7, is DVKVTQSSRYLVKRTGEKVFLECVQDMDHENMFWYRQDPGLGLRLIYFSYDVKMKEKGDIPEGYSVSREKKERFSLILESASTNQTSMYLCASSLDPGSGYEQYFGPGTRLTVT.

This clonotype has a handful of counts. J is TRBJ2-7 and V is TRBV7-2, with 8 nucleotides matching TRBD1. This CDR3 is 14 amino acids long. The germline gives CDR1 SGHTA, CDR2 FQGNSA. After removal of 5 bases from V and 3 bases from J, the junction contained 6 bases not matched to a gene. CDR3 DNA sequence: TGTGCCAGCAGCGCGCCGACAGGGGACTACGAGCAGTACTTC. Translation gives CASSAPTGDYEQYF.

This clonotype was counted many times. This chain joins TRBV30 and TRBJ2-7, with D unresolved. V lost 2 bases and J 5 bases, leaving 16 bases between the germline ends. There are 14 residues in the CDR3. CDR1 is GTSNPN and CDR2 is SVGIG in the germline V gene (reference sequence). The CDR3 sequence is CAWSKAPLGDEQYF. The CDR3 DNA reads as TGTGCCTGGAGTAAGGCTCCCCTCGGCGACGAGCAGTACTTC. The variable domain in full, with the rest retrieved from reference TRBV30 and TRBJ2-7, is SQTIHQWPATLVQPVGSPLSLECTVEGTSNPNLYWYRQAAGRGLQLLFYSVGIGQISSEVPQNLSASRPQDRQFILSSKKLLLSDSGFYLCAWSKAPLGDEQYFGPGTRLTVT.